The T cell receptor beta chain under discussion was sequenced for a study of cytotoxic CD8 clonotypes in ibrutinib-treated CLL. Assay used: immunoSEQ multiplex PCR; TCRdb lists only in-frame clones, some missing. Of some 130,000 clones listed, 80% to 90% are singletons. J gave up 5 bases and V 6 bases, and 11 bases lay outside the gene matches. Germline CDR1 SGHRS, CDR2 YFSETQ. The CDR3 is 15 residues long. The chain couples TRBV5-1 to TRBJ2-4; TRBD1 matches 7 bases. The source was PBMCs, collected after 24 months of ibrutinib treatment. This receptor was obtained from a human donor with chronic lymphocytic leukemia. The CDR3 sequence: CASTGQPGQQNIQYF. The DNA of the CDR3 is TGCGCCAGCACCGGACAACCGGGACAGCAAAACATTCAGTACTTC.